This TCR beta chain was retrieved from a study of control samples from healthy donors and cancer patients. This CDR3 has 15 residues. The germline V gene encodes CDR1 SEHNR and CDR2 FQNEAQ (reference sequence). V was shortened by 7 bases and J by 7 bases, with 17 bases between the two germline ends. Some clones are missing from TCRdb's copy, which holds only in-frame ones; the method was immunoSEQ multiplex PCR. Found here are some 120,000 clones, around 87% of them singletons; the top ten hold 2.5% to 3.5%. The V gene is TRBV7-9, the J gene TRBJ1-6; D is possibly TRBD1 (5 bases). The receptor's source is a man aged 55-75 years in good health. The sample comprised blood. CDR3: CASNTQGLVNSPLHF. CDR3 in DNA: TGTGCCAGCAACACCCAGGGATTAGTGAATTCACCCCTCCACTTT. Supplemented by reference TRBV7-9 and TRBJ1-6, the full variable domain reads DTGVSQNPRHKITKRGQNVTFRCDPISEHNRLYWYRQTLGQGPEFLTYFQNEAQLEKSRLLSDRFSAERPKGSFSTLEIQRTEQGDSAMYLCASNTQGLVNSPLHFGNGTRLTVT.